This T cell receptor (beta chain) was documented in a study of molecular identifiers for immune sequencing clone quantification. Study-level information: In replicates, RNA from about 20,000 or 100,000 naive CD8 cells was split five ways, four sequenced.

Study-wide results and caveats: Identical TCR molecules that share a barcode could lead to an underestimation of highly expanded clone sizes. Over 98% of CMV-specific effector molecules, but under 1% of naive ones, were in clones above 20 copies.

This clonotype appeared many times. The antigen remains undetermined. Bulk libraries came from a prior protocol with listed TCR primers. Via MiXCR, TCRdb re-called the PCR reads, giving one row per CDR3 protein. The sample yields about 640,000 distinct CDR3 sequences, nearly 20% seen once. This sequence originates from a human donor in good health. Some libraries in this study had Jurkat cell RNA spiked in. Sample: naive CD8+ T cells from blood, with Jurkat cell RNA spiked in. As for subset: FACS-sorted CD8+CD4-CCR7+CD45RA+ naive T cells.

Here the CDR3 DNA reads TGTGCCAGCAGCTTAGGGTCCTGGGACGGCACAGATACGCAGTATTTT. Translation: CASSLGSWDGTDTQYF. The V and J genes are TRBV7-2 and TRBJ2-3, with D possibly called TRBD1 or TRBD2 (5 bases each). The CDR3 consists of 16 residues. CDR1 is SGHTA, CDR2 FQGNSA, per germline. Trimming stripped 1 base from V and 1 base from J, with 12 bases between.